Included here is one T cell receptor (beta chain) sequence, with context. This record belongs to a study of T cell changes during pregnancy in multiple sclerosis. The method was immunoSEQ multiplex PCR; TCRdb's version includes in-frame clones alone and lacks a portion of them. Of 75,000 to 90,000 clones in the sample, more than 80% are singletons; the top ten hold roughly 0.21%. The input for sequencing was CD4+ T cells from peripheral blood mononuclear cells, taken before pregnancy. The source of this sequence is a female donor with multiple sclerosis, enrolled in a pregnancy study.

The CDR3 reads CASSRKDRSTEAFF. The CDR3 region has the DNA TGTGCCAGCAGCCGAAAGGACAGAAGCACTGAAGCTTTCTTT. V and J are TRBV5-4 and TRBJ1-1, with D perhaps TRBD1 (6 bases). The CDR3 spans 14 residues. Germline V gene lookup returns CDR1 SGHNT and CDR2 YYREEE (reference sequence). Trimming took 4 bases from V and 4 from J, leaving 14 bases between them.